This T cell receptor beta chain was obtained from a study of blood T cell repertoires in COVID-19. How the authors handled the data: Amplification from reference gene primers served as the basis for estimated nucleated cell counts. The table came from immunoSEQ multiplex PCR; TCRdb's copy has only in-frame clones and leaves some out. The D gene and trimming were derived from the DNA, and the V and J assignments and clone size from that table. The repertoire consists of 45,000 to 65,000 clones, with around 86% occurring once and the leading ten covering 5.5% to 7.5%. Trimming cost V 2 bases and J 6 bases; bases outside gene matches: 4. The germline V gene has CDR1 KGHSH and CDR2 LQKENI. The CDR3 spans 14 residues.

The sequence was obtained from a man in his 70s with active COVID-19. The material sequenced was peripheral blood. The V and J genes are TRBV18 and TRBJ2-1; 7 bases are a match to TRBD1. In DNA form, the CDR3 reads TGTGCCAGCTCACCAGCTAGGACAGGCAATGAGCAGTTCTTC. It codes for CASSPARTGNEQFF.